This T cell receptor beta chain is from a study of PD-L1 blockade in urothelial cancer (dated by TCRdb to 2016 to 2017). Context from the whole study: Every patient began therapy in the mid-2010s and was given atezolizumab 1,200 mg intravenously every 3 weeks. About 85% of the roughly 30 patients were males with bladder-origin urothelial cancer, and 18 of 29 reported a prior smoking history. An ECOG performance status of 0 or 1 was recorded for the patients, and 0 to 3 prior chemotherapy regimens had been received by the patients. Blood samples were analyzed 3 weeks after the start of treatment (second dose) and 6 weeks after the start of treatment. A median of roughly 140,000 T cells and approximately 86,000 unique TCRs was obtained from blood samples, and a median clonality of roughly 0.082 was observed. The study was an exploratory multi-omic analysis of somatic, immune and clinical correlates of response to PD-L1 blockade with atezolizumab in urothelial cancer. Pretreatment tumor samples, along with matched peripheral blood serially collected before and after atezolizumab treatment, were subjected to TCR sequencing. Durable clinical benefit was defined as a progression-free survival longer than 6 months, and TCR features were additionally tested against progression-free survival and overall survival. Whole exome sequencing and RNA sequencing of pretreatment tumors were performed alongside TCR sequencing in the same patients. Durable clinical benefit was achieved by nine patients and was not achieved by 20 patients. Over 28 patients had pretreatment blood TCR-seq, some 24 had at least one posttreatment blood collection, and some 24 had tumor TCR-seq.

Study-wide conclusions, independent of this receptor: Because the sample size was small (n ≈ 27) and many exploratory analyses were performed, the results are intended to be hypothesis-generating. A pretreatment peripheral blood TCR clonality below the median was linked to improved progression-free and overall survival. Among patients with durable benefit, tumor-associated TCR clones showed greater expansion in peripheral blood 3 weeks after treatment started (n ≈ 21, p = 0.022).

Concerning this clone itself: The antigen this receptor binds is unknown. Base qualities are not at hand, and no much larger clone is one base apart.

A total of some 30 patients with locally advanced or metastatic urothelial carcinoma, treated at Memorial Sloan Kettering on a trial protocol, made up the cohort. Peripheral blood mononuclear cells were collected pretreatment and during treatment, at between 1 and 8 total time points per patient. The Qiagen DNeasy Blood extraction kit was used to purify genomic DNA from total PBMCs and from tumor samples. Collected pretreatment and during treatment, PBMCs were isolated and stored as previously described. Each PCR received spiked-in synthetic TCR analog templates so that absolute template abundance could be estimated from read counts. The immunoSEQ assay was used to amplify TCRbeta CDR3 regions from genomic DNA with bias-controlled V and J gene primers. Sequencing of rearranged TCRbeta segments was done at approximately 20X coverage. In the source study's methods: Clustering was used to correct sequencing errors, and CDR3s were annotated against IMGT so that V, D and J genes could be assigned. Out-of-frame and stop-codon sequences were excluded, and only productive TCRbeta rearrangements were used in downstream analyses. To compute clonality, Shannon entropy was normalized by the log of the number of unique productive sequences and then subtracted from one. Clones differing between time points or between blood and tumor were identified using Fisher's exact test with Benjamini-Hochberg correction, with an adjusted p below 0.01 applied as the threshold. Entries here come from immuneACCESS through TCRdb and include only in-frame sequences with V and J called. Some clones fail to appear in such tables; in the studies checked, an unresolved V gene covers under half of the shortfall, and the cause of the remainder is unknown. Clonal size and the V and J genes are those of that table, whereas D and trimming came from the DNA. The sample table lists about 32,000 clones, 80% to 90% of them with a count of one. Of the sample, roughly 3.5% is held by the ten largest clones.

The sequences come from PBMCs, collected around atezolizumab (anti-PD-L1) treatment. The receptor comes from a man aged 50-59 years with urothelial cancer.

The sequenced DNA: TGTGCCAGCAGTTTTTTTTTCACCCTCCACTTT. The resulting protein is CASSFFFTLHF. The chain is encoded by TRBV6-9 joined to TRBJ1-6, with the D gene not clear enough to name. V and J lose 4 bases and 14 bases, and a span of 9 bases separates them. The CDR3, from cysteine to phenylalanine, totals 11 residues. The DNA shown is the 33-base CDR3, in frame from base 1. For CDR1 and CDR2, the germline V gene lists MNHGY and SVAAGI.